This T cell receptor beta chain was sequenced in a study of OX40 agonist ivuxolimab in advanced cancers. About the investigation overall: Ivuxolimab was a fully human IgG2 agonistic monoclonal antibody targeting the costimulatory receptor OX40 (CD134). Intravenous ivuxolimab was administered to patients every 2 weeks at six dose levels: 0.01, 0.1, 0.3, 1.5, 3 and 10 mg/kg. Of the approximately 54 patients in dose escalation, about 20 had hepatocellular carcinoma, about 15 had melanoma, 9 had renal cell carcinoma and 9 had head and neck cancer. In the dose-escalation cohort, 70% to 90% of patients were male, and the mean age was 60 years with a range of about 20 to 90. Prior anti-PD-1, anti-PD-L1 or anti-CTLA-4 therapy was permitted, and checkpoint inhibitors had been received by about 36% of dose-escalation patients. Partial responses were achieved by three dose-escalation patients, of whom one had hepatocellular carcinoma and two had cutaneous melanoma. The purpose of peripheral TCRbeta sequencing was to test whether ivuxolimab changed TCR sequence diversity and led to clonal T-cell expansion. The paper covers the monotherapy dose-escalation part of the phase I ivuxolimab trial, which included N ≈ 50 patients. Study-wide findings and limitations: In partial responders in the 0.1-3.0 mg/kg groups, normalized peripheral clonal expansion was found to be among the lowest, especially among CD8+ T cells. After ivuxolimab, CD8+ T cells had more expanded clones than CD4+ T cells on average. Low levels of normalized T-cell clonal expansion were also seen in some patients who did not respond. Antigen specificity was not determined for the clonally expanded peripheral T cells. At doses of 0.1 to 3.0 mg/kg, clonal expansion of both CD4+ and CD8+ T cells in blood was seen between baseline and week 6.

The trial excluded patients who had a history of autoimmune disease or who were on systemic immunosuppression. Peripheral blood for TCR sequencing was collected from all dose cohorts at baseline, on cycle 4 day 1, and on cycle 7 day 1. Samples came from an open-label, multicenter, first-in-human phase I dose-escalation trial of ivuxolimab. Adults with locally advanced or metastatic melanoma, renal cell carcinoma, hepatocellular carcinoma or head and neck squamous cell carcinoma were enrolled in the trial. Before TCR sequencing, CD4+ T cells and CD8+ T cells from peripheral blood were sorted into separate populations. For CDR1 and CDR2, the germline V gene lists MDHEN and SYDVKM. The junction shows trimming of 3 bases on V and 7 bases on J, plus 12 bases between the germline ends. There are 14 amino acids in the CDR3, from cysteine to phenylalanine inclusive. Of all the DNA, just the CDR3 is kept, 42 bases in frame from base 1.

This clone was detected only a few times. It lacks a known antigen. No base quality values were provided; no much bigger clone lies one nucleotide off. To sequence the TCRbeta CDR3 region, genomic DNA was isolated from the sorted cells. The immunoSEQ Assay was used to sequence the TCRbeta CDR3 regions. As stored in TCRdb, this immuneACCESS dataset retains in-frame rearrangements with V and J assigned. A fraction of the clones does not appear; measured against another copy, unresolved V genes explain less than half of the discrepancy, and the remainder lacks a known reason. This sample is represented by roughly 110,000 clones; 75% to 95% of them were singletons. Approximately 1.2% of the sample goes to the ten largest clones.

This chain is built from TRBV28 and TRBJ2-2, with a weak D call of TRBD1 (7 bases match). Material: CD4+ or CD8+ T cells sorted from blood, obtained in a trial of the OX40 agonist ivuxolimab. This receptor was taken from an adult with an advanced solid tumor such as melanoma, head and neck, liver or kidney cancer. The CDR3 region reads CASSFRQGGGELFF. Read as DNA, the sequence is TGTGCCAGCAGTTTTAGACAGGGAGGCGGGGAGCTGTTTTTT.